This is a list of T cell receptor beta chains from one sample in a study of blood T cells in healthy people across ages. TCRdb re-derived calls from the 5' RACE reads in MiXCR, one entry per CDR3 protein. Here the sample spans some 900,000 distinct CDR3 sequences, 29% being singletons. What was sequenced was blood. The receptor source for this set is an elderly woman in good health. Both conserved end residues are part of each CDR3. The D gene is left open where the match is weak. The listing skips clone size in some rows; elsewhere it reads once, few, many or a size class.

>NA|TRBJ1-5|TRBV20-1|NA
CSARDFREGGDNQPQHF
TGCAGTGCTAGAGATTTTAGGGAGGGGGGCGACAATCAGCCCCAGCATTTT
>NA|TRBJ2-3|TRBV30|NA
CACSKTSGFDTQYF
TGTGCCTGTAGCAAAACCTCGGGCTTCGATACGCAGTATTTT
>many|TRBJ1-2|TRBV27|NA
CASSYGPQRGYTF
TGTGCCAGCAGCTACGGGCCGCAAAGGGGCTACACCTTC
>NA|TRBJ1-1|TRBV6-4|TRBD1
CASRQGAETEAFF
TGTGCCAGCAGACAGGGGGCAGAGACTGAAGCTTTCTTT
>once|TRBJ2-3|TRBV7-2|NA
CASSLQVHTDTQYF
TGTGCCAGCAGCTTACAAGTGCACACAGATACGCAGTATTTT
>many|TRBJ2-5|TRBV4-1|TRBD2
CASSQAPWGGEETQYF
TGCGCCAGCAGCCAGGCCCCCTGGGGGGGTGAAGAGACCCAGTACTTC
>many|TRBJ2-4|TRBV20-1|NA
CSAILGPGAKNIQYF
TGCAGTGCTATCTTGGGACCAGGGGCCAAAAACATTCAGTACTTC
>many|TRBJ2-7|TRBV6-1|NA
CASSDIWSSEQYF
TGTGCCAGCAGTGACATCTGGAGTAGCGAGCAGTACTTC
>NA|TRBJ2-4|TRBV28|TRBD1
CASSATGVVKNIQYF
TGTGCCAGCAGTGCGACAGGGGTAGTAAAAAACATTCAGTACTTC
>NA|TRBJ2-3|TRBV20-1|TRBD2
CSATTSGGPDTQYF
TGCAGTGCCACCACTAGCGGGGGACCAGATACGCAGTATTTT
>NA|TRBJ2-1|TRBV20-1|NA
CSAPDEGHEQFF
TGCAGTGCCCCCGACGAGGGACATGAGCAGTTCTTC
>many|TRBJ2-7|TRBV5-1|TRBD1
CASGNRGPTYEQYF
TGCGCCAGCGGAAACAGGGGACCGACCTACGAGCAGTACTTC
>few|TRBJ1-5|TRBV19|TRBD1
CATQAWATGDQPQHF
TGTGCCACTCAAGCCTGGGCGACAGGGGATCAGCCCCAGCATTTT
>many|TRBJ2-5|TRBV29-1|NA
CSVRRQGRGETQYF
TGCAGCGTTCGGAGACAGGGGAGGGGAGAGACCCAGTACTTC
>NA|TRBJ2-1|TRBV20-1|TRBD2
CSAGGGGDSNEQFF
TGCAGTGCTGGGGGCGGGGGGGACAGCAATGAGCAGTTCTTC
>many|TRBJ2-7|TRBV15|TRBD2
CATSRSGGLYTYEQYF
TGTGCCACCAGCAGGTCGGGGGGGCTTTACACCTACGAGCAGTACTTC
>many|TRBJ2-5|TRBV10-1|TRBD2
CASSDRTSGGRRETQYF
TGCGCCAGCAGTGATCGGACTAGCGGGGGCCGGCGGGAGACCCAGTACTTC
>once|TRBJ1-6|TRBV7-2|NA
CVSSLARDNSPLHF
TGTGTCAGCAGCTTAGCCAGGGATAATTCACCCCTCCACTTT
>few|TRBJ1-6|TRBV2|NA
CASSEVIPGVGSPLHF
TGTGCCAGCAGTGAAGTAATCCCAGGGGTAGGTTCACCCCTCCACTTT
>NA|TRBJ2-2|TRBV7-2|NA
CASSLQPSSGELFF
TGTGCCAGCAGCTTACAGCCTAGCTCCGGGGAGCTGTTTTTT
>many|TRBJ2-7|TRBV19|NA
CASSVGHFTEQYF
TGTGCCAGTAGCGTCGGGCACTTCACGGAGCAGTACTTC
>few|TRBJ2-3|TRBV19|NA
CASSAGASTDTQYF
TGTGCCAGTAGTGCGGGGGCTAGCACAGATACGCAGTATTTT
>many|TRBJ1-1|TRBV7-2|NA
CASSPTGHANTEAFF
TGTGCCAGCAGCCCGACAGGCCACGCGAACACTGAAGCTTTCTTT
>NA|TRBJ2-7|TRBV11-2|NA
CANSTAGAGEQYF
TGTGCCAACAGCACCGCCGGGGCGGGCGAGCAGTACTTC
>NA|TRBJ2-2|TRBV29-1|TRBD1
CSVRRTGRKTGELFF
TGCAGCGTTAGAAGGACAGGGAGAAAGACCGGGGAGCTGTTTTTT
>many|TRBJ2-7|TRBV6-5|NA
CASSSNAQGQAEQYF
TGTGCCAGCAGTTCCAACGCCCAAGGCCAGGCCGAGCAGTACTTC
>NA|TRBJ2-7|TRBV28|TRBD1
CASSSRDRGSDEQYF
TGTGCCAGCAGTAGCCGGGACAGGGGTAGCGACGAGCAGTACTTC